The 14 T cell receptor beta chains given below trace back to one sample, sequenced in a study of blood T cell repertoires in COVID-19. Using immunoSEQ multiplex PCR, the repertoire was profiled, and TCRdb retains in-frame clones only, with some absent. The profile shows under 130,000 clones, roughly 90% of them singletons. Sequenced sample: peripheral blood. The receptors were sampled from a woman aged 55-69 years with acute or convalescent COVID-19.

The chain couples TRBV2 to TRBJ2-2, with 9 bases that match TRBD2. CDR3 length: 16 amino acids. The ends lost 8 bases at V and 4 bases at J; junction bases unmatched: 11. Germline CDR1 SNHLY, CDR2 FYNNEI. The CDR3 protein is CASQVEREAVTGELFF. Here the CDR3 DNA reads TGTGCCAGCCAGGTTGAGCGGGAGGCCGTCACCGGGGAGCTGTTTTTT.

V gene TRBV9 combines with J gene TRBJ1-1; maybe TRBD1 (5 bases). The CDR3 runs 16 residues. Trimming removed 4 bases from V and 0 bases from J, with 16 bases in between. Germline CDR1 SGDLS, CDR2 YYNGEE. In nucleotides, the CDR3 is TGTGCCAGCAGCCCTCAGGGTGGGCAGATGAACACTGAAGCTTTCTTT. This codes for CASSPQGGQMNTEAFF.

This chain uses TRBV5-1 with TRBJ1-3; D perhaps matches TRBD1 (6 bases). The V end lost 7 bases, the J end lost 0 bases, and 14 bases lay between the germline ends. Germline V gene lookup returns CDR1 SGHRS and CDR2 YFSETQ. The CDR3 runs 15 residues. CDR3 sequence (DNA): TGCGCCAGCCAAATGGACAGAGTCTCTGGAAACACCATATATTTT. Amino acid sequence: CASQMDRVSGNTIYF.

There are a few counts of this clone. V and J are TRBV10-1 and TRBJ2-7; 11 bases align to TRBD2. The CDR3 consists of 16 residues. CDR1 is WNHNN and CDR2 is SYGVQD in the germline V gene (reference sequence). V trimming: 4 bases; J trimming: 6 bases; junction bases outside the gene matches: 11. The CDR3 loop reads CASSGELAGAAGEQYF. DNA for the CDR3: TGCGCCAGCAGTGGGGAACTAGCGGGAGCCGCAGGCGAGCAGTACTTC.

The chain uses TRBV7-7 and TRBJ2-7, with D possibly matching TRBD2 (6 bases). Per the germline V gene, CDR1 is SSHAT and CDR2 is FNYEAQ (reference sequence). CDR3 length: 15 amino acids. In nucleotides, the CDR3 is TGTGCTAGCAGCTTAAATCCCCGCGGGGCTGGGGAGCAGTACGTC. It yields the protein CASSLNPRGAGEQYV.

The genes are TRBV20-1 and TRBJ2-5, with D uncertain. Germline CDR1 and CDR2: DFQATT and SNEGSKA (reference sequence). The CDR3 is made up of 11 amino acids. V lost 8 bases and J lost 5, with 12 bases in between. CDR3 loop: CSPRLAETQYF. The CDR3 DNA is TGCAGTCCCAGGCTGGCGGAGACCCAGTACTTC.

The rearrangement links TRBV30 to TRBJ1-3; the D gene is possibly TRBD1 (6 bases). CDR3 length equals 14 residues. V shed 0 bases and J shed 0 bases, with 6 bases lying between them. The V gene's germline CDR1 is GTSNPN and CDR2 SVGIG (reference sequence). In nucleotides, the CDR3 is TGTGCCTGGAGTGTGGGGGCCTCTGGAAACACCATATATTTT. Translated, it gives CAWSVGASGNTIYF.

V is TRBV2 and J is TRBJ1-1; D unresolved. V was pared by 4 bases and J by 2 bases, with 8 bases between. CDR3 length: 13 residues. Germline V CDR1 and CDR2: SNHLY, FYNNEI. The DNA of the CDR3 is TGTGCCAGCAGTGGTGCAGGAAACACTGAAGCTTTCTTT. It is translated as CASSGAGNTEAFF.

The genes are TRBV5-1 and TRBJ1-5, with D possibly TRBD1 on 5 matching bases. Germline V gene data show CDR1 as SGHRS and CDR2 as YFSETQ. V was trimmed by 1 base and J by 8 bases, leaving 13 bases between them. This CDR3 is built from 14 residues. CDR3 amino acids: CASSLSGAWEPQHF. CDR3 in DNA: TGCGCCAGCAGCTTGTCTGGGGCCTGGGAGCCCCAGCATTTT. The full variable domain, in which reference TRBV5-1 and TRBJ1-5 provide the parts outside the CDR3, is KAGVTQTPRYLIKTRGQQVTLSCSPISGHRSVSWYQQTPGQGLQFLFEYFSETQRNKGNFPGRFSGRQFSNSRSEMNVSTLELGDSALYLCASSLSGAWEPQHFGDGTRLSIL.

CDR3 residues: CASRMNSYNEQFF. DNA of the CDR3: TGTGCCAGCAGAATGAACAGTTACAATGAGCAGTTCTTC. This rearrangement joins TRBV28 to TRBJ2-1; no clear D. V was cut by 6 bases and J by 4 bases, with 10 bases left in between. The CDR3 sequence is 13 residues long. Germline CDR1 MDHEN, CDR2 SYDVKM.

The V and J genes are TRBV19 and TRBJ2-2; 12 bases fit TRBD2. The length of the CDR3 is 16 residues. V was clipped by 4 bases and J by 4 bases; unmatched bases: 4. Germline values: CDR1 LNHDA, CDR2 SQIVND (reference sequence). The CDR3, as DNA: TGTGCCAGTAGTAGGACTAGCGGGACCGGCACCGGGGAGCTGTTTTTT. It encodes CASSRTSGTGTGELFF.

The rearrangement joins TRBV14 to TRBJ2-7; D possibly corresponds to TRBD2 (6 bases). V gave up 1 base and J gave up 6 bases, with 10 bases separating them. Looked up from germline, CDR1 is SGHDN and CDR2 is FVKESK. CDR3 length equals 13 residues. The CDR3: CASSQGGVGEQYF. As DNA, the CDR3 is TGTGCCAGCAGCCAAGGCGGGGTTGGCGAGCAGTACTTC.

The rearrangement joins TRBV4-2 to TRBJ1-4, with 11 bases fitting TRBD1. Germline values: CDR1 LGHNA, CDR2 YNFKEQ. Losses at the gene ends were 0 bases for V and 7 bases for J; bases not matched to a gene: 4. The CDR3 loop spans 16 amino acids. CDR3 sequence (DNA): TGTGCCAGCAGCCAAGATGGGACAGGGGGGGTTGAAAAACTGTTTTTT. It codes for CASSQDGTGGVEKLFF.

The V and J genes are TRBV10-2 and TRBJ2-4; 7 bases are shared with TRBD1. Unmatched junction bases numbered 10, after V lost 3 bases and J lost 5 bases. The CDR3 has 16 residues. Germline values: CDR1 WSHSY, CDR2 SAAADI. The CDR3 sequence is CASSDGLVGTENIQYF. The CDR3 nucleotides read TGCGCCAGCAGTGACGGGCTCGTTGGGACAGAAAACATTCAGTACTTC.